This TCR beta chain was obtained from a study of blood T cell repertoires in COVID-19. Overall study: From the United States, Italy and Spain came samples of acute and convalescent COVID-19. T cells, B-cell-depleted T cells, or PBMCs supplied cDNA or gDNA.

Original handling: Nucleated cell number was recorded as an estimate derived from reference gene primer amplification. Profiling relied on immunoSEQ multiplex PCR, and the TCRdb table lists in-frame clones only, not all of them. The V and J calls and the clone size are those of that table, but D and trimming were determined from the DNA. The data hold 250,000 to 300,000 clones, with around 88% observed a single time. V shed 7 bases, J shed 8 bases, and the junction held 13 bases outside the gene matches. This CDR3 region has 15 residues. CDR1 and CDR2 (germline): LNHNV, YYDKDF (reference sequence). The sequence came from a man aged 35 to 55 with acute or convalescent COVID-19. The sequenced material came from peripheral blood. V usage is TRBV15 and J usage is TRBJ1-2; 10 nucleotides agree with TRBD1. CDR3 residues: CATIIKDRGNQGYTF. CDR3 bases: TGTGCCACCATCATAAAGGACAGGGGGAATCAAGGCTACACCTTC. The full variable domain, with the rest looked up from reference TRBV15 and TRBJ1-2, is DAMVIQNPRYQVTQFGKPVTLSCSQTLNHNVMYWYQQKSSQAPKLLFHYYDKDFNNEADTPDNFQSRRPNTSFCFLDIRSPGLGDTAMYLCATIIKDRGNQGYTFGSGTRLTVV.